These 2 T cell receptor beta chains originate from one sample sequenced in a study of CD8+ T cells in alopecia areata. Regarding time point: mouse skin 6 weeks after grafting, around onset of hair loss. TCR sequencing used cDNA made by reverse transcription of extracted RNA. Assay: immunoSEQ multiplex PCR; the TCRdb copy retains only in-frame clones and omits some. The repertoire consists of about 5,900 clones, none detected only once. This specimen consisted of skin, obtained at week 6. The receptors shown here come from a C3H/HeJ mouse with alopecia areata. The strain's MHC haplotype is H2-k.

This clone was seen repeatedly, ten times or more. Here the gene names and germline are mouse. Read sequence stops 4 residues before the CDR3 end, and the germline J gene provides the missing end. V and J are TRBV19 and TRBJ2-1; possibly TRBD1 for D (6 bases). Deletions cut 3 bases from V and 5 bases from J, with 12 bases between. The CDR3 runs 14 residues. The V gene's germline CDR1 is FNHDT and CDR2 SITEND (reference sequence). The CDR3 reads CASSRGRGDAEQFF. The sequenced part of the CDR3 DNA is TGTGCCAGCAGTAGAGGCAGGGGAGATGCT.

This clone was detected ten times or more. All gene names here are mouse names. The CDR3 is cut off 4 residues early in the read; its end comes from the germline J gene. V usage is TRBV13-3 and J usage is TRBJ1-2, with a weak D call TRBD1 (6 bases). The germline V gene has CDR1 NNHDY and CDR2 SYVADS. The CDR3 has 14 residues. The V gene lost 4 bases and the J gene lost 4 bases, with 14 bases spanning the gap. The sequenced CDR3 bases are TGTGCCAGCAGTCCTCAGGGGTATGGCTCC. This encodes CASSPQGYGS. The whole CDR3 protein reads CASSPQGYGSDYTF.